These 21 T cell receptor beta chains were sequenced from one sample in a study of cytomegalovirus exposure and HLA in healthy donors. The PCR contained 60 Vbeta and 13 Jbeta primers. Profiling relied on immunoSEQ multiplex PCR, and the TCRdb table lists in-frame clones only, not all of them. Here the sample table reports roughly 57,000 clones. Sequenced material: PBMCs. The receptors here all came from a woman aged 25 to 39 in good health and CMV-seropositive.

V usage is TRBV18 and J usage is TRBJ2-7; tentatively, D is TRBD2 (6 bases). Germline V gene sequence: CDR1 KGHSH, CDR2 LQKENI. The CDR3 spans 13 residues. V lost 2 bases and J lost 3, with 8 bases in between. CDR3 loop: CASSPRRDYEQYF. DNA for the CDR3: TGTGCCAGCTCACCAAGGCGGGACTACGAGCAGTACTTC. Variable domain in full (rest from reference TRBV18 and TRBJ2-7): NAGVMQNPRHLVRRRGQEARLRCSPMKGHSHVYWYRQLPEEGLKFMVYLQKENIIDESGMPKERFSAEFPKEGPSILRIQQVVRGDSAAYFCASSPRRDYEQYFGPGTRLTVT.

CDR3: CASTLGAGGHNSPLHF. The CDR3 nucleotides are TGTGCCAGTACCCTCGGAGCGGGGGGACACAATTCACCCCTCCACTTT. The V call is TRBV19, the J call TRBJ1-6; maybe TRBD1 (6 bases). The CDR3 consists of 16 residues. Germline lookup yields CDR1 LNHDA and CDR2 SQIVND (reference sequence). V dropped 7 bases and J dropped 7 bases, with 20 bases sitting between them.

V is TRBV28 and J is TRBJ2-1; weak D call: TRBD1 (7 bases). CDR3 size: 13 residues. Between the trimmed V and J ends, which lost 8 bases and 3 bases, there was a span of 11 bases. From germline, CDR1 is MDHEN and CDR2 SYDVKM. This CDR3 is CASGGTVYNEQFF. The CDR3 bases are TGTGCCAGCGGCGGGACAGTCTACAATGAGCAGTTCTTC.

The CDR3 DNA sequence: TGCGCCAGCAGTCCCAAGGGGAACAATGAGCAGTTCTTC. Translation: CASSPKGNNEQFF. This sequence joins TRBV4-1 and TRBJ2-1; D is possibly TRBD1 (5 bases). CDR1 is MGHRA, CDR2 YSYEKL, per germline. V was clipped by 6 bases and J by 5 bases, with 11 bases between them. The CDR3 has 13 residues.

The V call is TRBV11-2, the J call TRBJ1-2; a possible D gene is TRBD1 (5 bases). This CDR3 spans 15 amino acids. The V gene's germline CDR1 is SGHAT and CDR2 FQNNGV. The V end was cut by 5 bases, the J end by 5 bases, with 18 bases between. CDR3 nucleotide sequence: TGTGCCAGCAGCCCAGTCATGGGGGGACGGTATGGCTACACCTTC. Translated: CASSPVMGGRYGYTF.

This chain links TRBV11-3 with TRBJ2-7, with TRBD1 identical over 10 bases. After removal of 5 bases from V and 3 bases from J, the junction contained 10 bases not matched to a gene. CDR3 length: 16 amino acids. In germline, CDR1 is SGHNT, CDR2 YENEEA. Here the CDR3 DNA reads TGTGCCAGCAGCCCCAAACCGGGACAGGGGTTCTACGAGCAGTACTTC. It specifies CASSPKPGQGFYEQYF.

The chain links TRBV6-1 to TRBJ1-5; D gene ambiguous. Trimming pared 8 bases from V and 7 bases from J, leaving 15 bases between. The CDR3 length is 13 residues. The V gene's germline CDR1 is MNHNS and CDR2 SASEGT. DNA of the CDR3: TGTGCCAGCTTGGGAGCATTGGGGCAGCCCCAGCATTTT. Amino acid sequence: CASLGALGQPQHF.

This rearrangement joins TRBV23-1 to TRBJ1-1, with unresolved D. TRBV23-1 is known as an ORF, though its function is uncertain. V gave up 0 bases and J gave up 0 bases, with 11 bases separating them. The CDR3 spans 16 residues. The CDR3 region has the DNA TGCGCCAGCAGTCAATCAGCGGACGGTCTGAACACTGAAGCTTTCTTT. Its protein is CASSQSADGLNTEAFF.

The chain recombines TRBV2 with TRBJ1-5; D is ambiguous. Germline CDR1 is SNHLY and CDR2 is FYNNEI. V was shortened by 4 bases and J by 11 bases, with 12 bases between the two germline ends. The CDR3 is 12 amino acids. CDR3 DNA: TGTGCCAGCAGTGGGGCCCTCTCCGCCCAGCATTTT. This translates into CASSGALSAQHF. Complete variable domain (other parts from reference TRBV2 and TRBJ1-5): EPEVTQTPSHQVTQMGQEVILRCVPISNHLYFYWYRQILGQKVEFLVSFYNNEISEKSEIFDDQFSVERPDGSNFTLKIRSTKLEDSAMYFCASSGALSAQHFGDGTRLSIL.

This chain joins TRBV27 and TRBJ2-7; 7 bases map to TRBD2. After removal of 4 bases from V and 2 bases from J, the junction contained 5 bases not matched to a gene. CDR1 MNHEY and CDR2 SMNVEV come from the germline V gene (reference sequence). This CDR3 is built from 14 residues. The CDR3 coding sequence is TGTGCCAGCAGTTCCCGTGGGGGGGCCTACGAGCAGTACTTC. It codes for CASSSRGGAYEQYF.

The chain couples TRBV30 to TRBJ1-1; 7 bases map to TRBD1. The germline CDR1 and CDR2 sequences are GTSNPN and SVGIG (reference sequence). The CDR3 has 12 residues. The V gene end was trimmed by 4 bases and the J gene end by 4 bases; junction bases not matched to a gene: 3. DNA of the CDR3: TGTGCCTGGACTAGGGGGCCCACTGAAGCTTTCTTT. It specifies CAWTRGPTEAFF. The full variable domain, in which reference TRBV30 and TRBJ1-1 provide the parts outside the CDR3, is SQTIHQWPATLVQPVGSPLSLECTVEGTSNPNLYWYRQAAGRGLQLLFYSVGIGQISSEVPQNLSASRPQDRQFILSSKKLLLSDSGFYLCAWTRGPTEAFFGQGTRLTVV.

The rearrangement links TRBV7-3 to TRBJ2-1, with a weak D call TRBD1 (6 bases). Germline-derived CDR1 and CDR2 are SGHTA and FQGTGA. This CDR3 has 15 amino acids. V lost 5 bases to trimming and J lost 8 bases, with 19 bases between them. The CDR3 spells CASSPWGQVGDEQFF. The CDR3 DNA follows: TGTGCCAGCAGCCCCTGGGGACAAGTGGGAGATGAGCAGTTCTTC.

The rearrangement uses TRBV11-2 and TRBJ2-2; the D is unclear. The CDR3 is 14 amino acids. Germline V gives CDR1 SGHAT, CDR2 FQNNGV. V was shortened by 6 bases and J by 1 base, with 9 bases between the two germline ends. CDR3: CASRSGLNTGELFF. CDR3 in DNA: TGTGCCAGCAGATCAGGTTTGAACACCGGGGAGCTGTTTTTT.

The gene calls are TRBV19 and TRBJ1-1; 10 nucleotides align to TRBD1. Trimming took 5 bases from V and 5 from J; bases not matched to a gene: 8. This CDR3 is built from 15 residues. Germline V gives CDR1 LNHDA, CDR2 SQIVND (reference sequence). The CDR3 here is CASSARQGARTEAFF. CDR3 in DNA: TGTGCCAGTAGTGCCCGACAGGGGGCAAGGACTGAAGCTTTCTTT.

The rearrangement links TRBV7-9 to TRBJ1-4, with 9 bases lining up with TRBD1. The CDR3 contains 18 residues. The V gene end was trimmed by 4 bases and the J gene end by 6 bases; junction bases not matched to a gene: 15. Germline values: CDR1 SEHNR, CDR2 FQNEAQ (reference sequence). CDR3 nucleotides: TGTGCCAGCAGCTCAAGCACACGGGACAGGGATGGTGATGAAAAACTGTTTTTT. Translating gives CASSSSTRDRDGDEKLFF. Complete variable domain (other parts from reference TRBV7-9 and TRBJ1-4): DTGVSQNPRHKITKRGQNVTFRCDPISEHNRLYWYRQTLGQGPEFLTYFQNEAQLEKSRLLSDRFSAERPKGSFSTLEIQRTEQGDSAMYLCASSSSTRDRDGDEKLFFGSGTQLSVL.

V and J are TRBV29-1 and TRBJ1-1; D ambiguous. The CDR3 loop spans 13 amino acids. V was pared by 4 bases and J by 3 bases, with 12 bases between. Germline CDR1 is SQVTM and CDR2 is ANQGSEA. The CDR3 loop reads CSVVRGRDTEAFF. Here the CDR3 DNA reads TGCAGCGTTGTGCGTGGGAGGGACACTGAAGCTTTCTTT.

V usage is TRBV5-3 and J usage is TRBJ2-3, with 8 bases fitting TRBD2. TRBV5-3 is an ORF; its function is uncertain. The CDR3 contains 20 residues. With V trimmed by 3 bases and J by 0 bases, 18 bases remained unmatched. CDR3 loop: CARSSAGTAGGDSSTDTQYF. CDR3 nucleotides: TGTGCCAGAAGCTCGGCCGGAACGGCGGGGGGTGACTCTAGCACAGATACGCAGTATTTT.

This chain joins TRBV5-6 and TRBJ2-7; a weak D match, TRBD1 (5 bases). This CDR3 region has 14 residues. Trimming cost V 0 bases and J 2 bases, with 9 bases left between them. CDR1 and CDR2 from the germline V gene are SGHDT and YYEEEE. The CDR3 sequence: CASSLGTGPYEQYF. The CDR3, as DNA: TGTGCCAGCAGCTTGGGTACAGGACCCTACGAGCAGTACTTC.

The CDR3 here is CASRPRSSVDNEQFF. The CDR3 DNA reads as TGTGCCAGCCGCCCCCGGAGTAGCGTGGACAATGAGCAGTTCTTC. This chain joins TRBV2 and TRBJ2-1, with a tentative D call TRBD2 (5 bases). Germline assignment: CDR1 SNHLY and CDR2 FYNNEI. This CDR3 comprises 15 residues. Trimming took off 8 bases at V and 5 bases at J, with 19 bases between the two ends. Supplemented by reference TRBV2 and TRBJ2-1, the full variable domain reads EPEVTQTPSHQVTQMGQEVILRCVPISNHLYFYWYRQILGQKVEFLVSFYNNEISEKSEIFDDQFSVERPDGSNFTLKIRSTKLEDSAMYFCASRPRSSVDNEQFFGPGTRLTVL.

The chain employs TRBV28 and TRBJ1-2, with D perhaps TRBD1 (5 bases). This CDR3 has 13 amino acids. CDR1 and CDR2 from the germline V gene are MDHEN and SYDVKM. V lost 8 bases, J lost 4 bases, and 14 bases lay in between. As DNA, the CDR3 is TGTGCCAGCCGGCAGGGAAGCCCCTATGGCTACACCTTC. This sequence encodes CASRQGSPYGYTF.

The chain is built from TRBV6-1 and TRBJ2-1; 8 nucleotides line up with TRBD2. V gave up 5 bases and J gave up 9 bases; unmatched junction bases: 9. Germline V lookup: CDR1 MNHNS, CDR2 SASEGT. The CDR3 covers 14 residues. CDR3: CASSPTQRETEQFF. CDR3 coding DNA: TGTGCCAGCAGTCCGACCCAGCGGGAGACTGAGCAGTTCTTC.